These 19 T cell receptor beta chains were sequenced from one sample in a study of blood T cell repertoires in COVID-19. Assay: immunoSEQ multiplex PCR; the TCRdb copy retains only in-frame clones and omits some. The table includes just over 250,000 clones, roughly 86% detected once. Sequencing was carried out using peripheral blood. These receptors came from a man aged 35-49 years who had recovered from COVID-19.

There are a few counts of this clone. This chain links TRBV7-2 with TRBJ1-2; D is undetermined. V was shortened by 3 bases and J by 5 bases, with 13 bases between the two germline ends. Germline values: CDR1 SGHTA, CDR2 FQGNSA. This CDR3 contains 14 residues. The CDR3: CASSFSRLLYGYTF. The CDR3 DNA follows: TGTGCCAGCAGCTTCTCTCGGCTACTATATGGCTACACCTTC.

This clone has only a few counts. This chain connects TRBV4-1 to TRBJ2-7; 13 positions agree with TRBD2. Germline V lookup: CDR1 MGHRA, CDR2 YSYEKL. The V and J ends lost 0 bases and 7 bases, in that order; junction bases with no gene match: 12. CDR3 length: 18 residues. CDR3 DNA: TGCGCCAGCAGCCAAGAACCCACTAGCGGGGGGGCCGTTGGGGAGCAGTACTTC. Its protein product is CASSQEPTSGGAVGEQYF.

The gene calls are TRBV6-5 and TRBJ1-2; TRBD1 matches 8 bases. V gave up 7 bases and J gave up 3 bases; unmatched junction bases: 4. The length of the CDR3 is 13 residues. The germline gives CDR1 MNHEY, CDR2 SVGAGI. The CDR3 spells CASTRGRDYGYTF. CDR3 coding DNA: TGTGCCAGCACCAGGGGGCGGGACTATGGCTACACCTTC.

The chain recombines TRBV7-9 with TRBJ2-7; 16 nucleotides match TRBD2. Germline assignment: CDR1 SEHNR and CDR2 FQNEAQ (reference sequence). The trim removed 2 bases at V and 3 bases at J, leaving 4 bases unmatched. The CDR3 is 17 residues long. DNA of the CDR3: TGTGCCAGCAGCTTAACCGGGACTAGCGGGAGGGACTACGAGCAGTACTTC. Translating it yields CASSLTGTSGRDYEQYF.

The genes are TRBV11-2 and TRBJ1-3; no clear D gene. The CDR3 contains 12 residues. The V end lost 5 bases, the J end lost 4 bases, and 6 bases lay between the germline ends. Germline-derived CDR1 and CDR2 are SGHAT and FQNNGV. Written as DNA, the CDR3 is TGTGCCAGCAGCCCTTTAGGAAACACCATATATTTT. Amino acids: CASSPLGNTIYF.

The gene calls are TRBV9 and TRBJ2-3, with 7 bases fitting TRBD1. In germline, CDR1 is SGDLS, CDR2 YYNGEE. This CDR3 contains 19 residues. Unmatched junction bases numbered 18, after V lost 3 bases and J lost 2 bases. The CDR3 loop is CASSAPSTGAEIFTDTQYF. CDR3 in DNA: TGTGCCAGCAGCGCACCATCCACAGGGGCCGAAATCTTCACAGATACGCAGTATTTT.

The chain joins TRBV7-7 to TRBJ2-1, with D possibly TRBD2 on 6 matching bases. V lost 0 bases, J lost 6 bases, and 12 bases lay in between. Germline V gives CDR1 SSHAT, CDR2 FNYEAQ (reference sequence). The CDR3 runs to 15 residues. DNA for the CDR3: TGTGCCAGCAGCTTAGCGGGGACTGCTTCCAATGAGCAGTTCTTC. It codes for CASSLAGTASNEQFF.

The chain is built from TRBV7-8 and TRBJ2-2, with D possibly being TRBD2 (6 bases). From germline, CDR1 is SGHVS and CDR2 FQNEAQ. The CDR3 is made up of 16 amino acids. V gave up 0 bases and J gave up 0 bases, with 8 bases separating them. For the CDR3, the DNA is TGTGCCAGCAGCTTAGCCGGGGGTGCGAACACCGGGGAGCTGTTTTTT. Protein: CASSLAGGANTGELFF. The whole variable domain, filled in from reference TRBV7-8 and TRBJ2-2, reads GAGVSQSPRYKVAKRGQDVALRCDPISGHVSLFWYQQALGQGPEFLTYFQNEAQLDKSGLPSDRFFAERPEGSVSTLKIQRTQQEDSAVYLCASSLAGGANTGELFFGEGSRLTVL.

This clone was detected only a few times. This sequence joins TRBV9 and TRBJ2-7, with 13 bases aligning to TRBD2. CDR3 length: 16 amino acids. Per germline, CDR1 SGDLS and CDR2 YYNGEE. The ends lost 5 bases at V and 3 bases at J; junction bases unmatched: 8. The CDR3 DNA is TGTGCCAGCAGTGAATCCGGGACTAGCGGGATCTACGAGCAGTACTTC. This gives the protein CASSESGTSGIYEQYF.

V gene TRBV6-5 combines with J gene TRBJ1-2; D is possibly TRBD1 (5 bases). The germline V gene has CDR1 MNHEY and CDR2 SVGAGI. Trimming left V 4 bases short and J 3 bases short, with 12 bases between. CDR3 length: 14 amino acids. CDR3 coding DNA: TGTGCCAGCAGTTTGGGGGAGGAATACTATGGCTACACCTTC. Translated: CASSLGEEYYGYTF.

In this sample, this clone turned up once. This chain joins TRBV2 and TRBJ2-6, with unresolved D. The CDR3 is 13 residues long. Trimming stripped 6 bases from V and 0 bases from J, with 3 bases between. The germline CDR1 and CDR2 sequences are SNHLY and FYNNEI. CDR3 sequence reads: CASRASGANVLTF. The DNA of the CDR3 is TGTGCCAGCAGAGCCTCTGGGGCCAACGTCCTGACTTTC.

In its sample, this clone was seen once. The chain links TRBV9 to TRBJ1-2, with TRBD1 matching over 10 bases. With 6 bases clipped from V and 10 bases from J, the junction kept 9 bases outside the gene matches. Per the germline V gene, CDR1 is SGDLS and CDR2 is YYNGEE. The CDR3 is 13 amino acids. Here the CDR3 DNA reads TGTGCCAGCAACCCCGGGACAGGGGAAGACTACACCTTC. This codes for CASNPGTGEDYTF.

The CDR3 is CASKMATLDNEQFF. The DNA of the CDR3 is TGTGCCAGCAAAATGGCGACATTGGACAATGAGCAGTTCTTC. V usage is TRBV28 and J usage is TRBJ2-1; no firm D call. V was cut by 7 bases and J by 5 bases, with 15 bases left in between. The CDR3 sequence is 14 residues long. From germline, CDR1 is MDHEN and CDR2 SYDVKM. Combining the CDR3 with reference TRBV28 and TRBJ2-1 gives the whole variable domain DVKVTQSSRYLVKRTGEKVFLECVQDMDHENMFWYRQDPGLGLRLIYFSYDVKMKEKGDIPEGYSVSREKKERFSLILESASTNQTSMYLCASKMATLDNEQFFGPGTRLTVL.

The CDR3 loop reads CASSLGGRGPVYGYTF. DNA for the CDR3: TGCGCCAGCAGCTTGGGCGGGCGGGGGCCTGTTTATGGCTACACCTTC. The J gene is TRBJ1-2, the V gene TRBV5-1; TRBD1 is a possible D gene (6 bases). The CDR3 is 16 amino acids. V lost 0 bases and J lost 5, with 17 bases in between. Per the germline V gene, CDR1 is SGHRS and CDR2 is YFSETQ.

The V and J genes are TRBV30 and TRBJ2-1; 10 bases agree with TRBD2. V shed 4 bases, J shed 8 bases, and the junction held 8 bases outside the gene matches. This CDR3 region has 14 residues. In germline, CDR1 is GTSNPN, CDR2 SVGIG (reference sequence). Written as DNA, the CDR3 is TGTGCCTGGAAGCGGGAGGGCCTGTCCCATGAGCAGTTCTTC. It specifies CAWKREGLSHEQFF.

The rearrangement links TRBV7-8 to TRBJ2-4; 10 bases align to TRBD2. V was clipped by 1 base and J by 0 bases; unmatched bases: 12. CDR1 SGHVS and CDR2 FQNEAQ come from the germline V gene. CDR3 size: 20 residues. Written as DNA, the CDR3 is TGTGCCAGCAGCTTAGGTTGGCTAGCGGGAGTTGGGAGAGCCAAAAACATTCAGTACTTC. This encodes CASSLGWLAGVGRAKNIQYF.

The chain joins TRBV5-8 to TRBJ2-5, with D tentatively TRBD2 (6 bases). The CDR3 is 14 residues long. V lost 3 bases and J lost 7, with 16 bases in between. CDR1 is SGHTS and CDR2 is YDEGEE in the germline V gene. The CDR3 DNA sequence: TGTGCCAGCAGCTCACGGGGGAATACCCGGACCCAGTACTTC. Its protein product is CASSSRGNTRTQYF. Looking up the rest from reference TRBV5-8 and TRBJ2-5 gives the full variable domain: EAGVTQSPTHLIKTRGQQATLRCSPISGHTSVYWYQQALGLGLQFLLWYDEGEERNRGNFPPRFSGRQFPNYSSELNVNALELEDSALYLCASSSRGNTRTQYFGPGTRLLVL.

The chain combines TRBV2 with TRBJ2-2, with D unresolved. V was pared by 2 bases and J by 4 bases, with 14 bases between. The CDR3 extends over 16 amino acids. Looked up from germline, CDR1 is SNHLY and CDR2 is FYNNEI. CDR3 sequence (DNA): TGTGCCAGCAGTGAAAGTCTGGCCCTTTCCACCGGGGAGCTGTTTTTT. Amino acids: CASSESLALSTGELFF. The full variable domain, rest sourced from reference TRBV2 and TRBJ2-2, is EPEVTQTPSHQVTQMGQEVILRCVPISNHLYFYWYRQILGQKVEFLVSFYNNEISEKSEIFDDQFSVERPDGSNFTLKIRSTKLEDSAMYFCASSESLALSTGELFFGEGSRLTVL.

The rearrangement uses TRBV5-4 and TRBJ2-5; TRBD2 matches at 11 bases. The CDR3 covers 15 residues. J gave up 5 bases and V 5 bases, and 8 bases lay outside the gene matches. Germline loops: CDR1 SGHNT, CDR2 YYREEE (reference sequence). CDR3 coding DNA: TGTGCCAGCAGTGTAGCGGGGGGGCTGGGGGAGACCCAGTACTTC. Encoded protein: CASSVAGGLGETQYF.